Below, one T cell receptor beta chain is given with its context. Source study methods: From reference gene primer amplification, estimates of nucleated cell counts were derived. TCRdb's table, derived via immunoSEQ multiplex PCR, lists solely in-frame clones and lacks some. V and J calls plus clone size are reproduced from that table; the DNA served to infer D and trimming. The table includes approximately 98,000 clones, 80% to 85% detected once. The data stem from a study of blood T cell repertoires in COVID-19. Whole-study context: Whether acute or convalescent, the COVID-19 samples came from the United States, Italy and Spain. PBMCs, B-cell-depleted T cells, or T cells were the source of the cDNA or gDNA that made up the material.

The clonotype comes from a man aged 55 to 70 with acute or convalescent COVID-19. Sequenced input: peripheral blood.

The CDR3 DNA reads TGTGCCACCAGTGATCCCACAGGGTTGACAGATACGCAGTATTTT. Its protein is CATSDPTGLTDTQYF. The rearrangement joins TRBV24-1 to TRBJ2-3; a possible D gene is TRBD1 (6 bases). V dropped 3 bases and J dropped 3 bases, with 12 bases sitting between them. Germline-derived CDR1 and CDR2 are KGHDR and SFDVKD. The CDR3 sequence is 15 residues long.